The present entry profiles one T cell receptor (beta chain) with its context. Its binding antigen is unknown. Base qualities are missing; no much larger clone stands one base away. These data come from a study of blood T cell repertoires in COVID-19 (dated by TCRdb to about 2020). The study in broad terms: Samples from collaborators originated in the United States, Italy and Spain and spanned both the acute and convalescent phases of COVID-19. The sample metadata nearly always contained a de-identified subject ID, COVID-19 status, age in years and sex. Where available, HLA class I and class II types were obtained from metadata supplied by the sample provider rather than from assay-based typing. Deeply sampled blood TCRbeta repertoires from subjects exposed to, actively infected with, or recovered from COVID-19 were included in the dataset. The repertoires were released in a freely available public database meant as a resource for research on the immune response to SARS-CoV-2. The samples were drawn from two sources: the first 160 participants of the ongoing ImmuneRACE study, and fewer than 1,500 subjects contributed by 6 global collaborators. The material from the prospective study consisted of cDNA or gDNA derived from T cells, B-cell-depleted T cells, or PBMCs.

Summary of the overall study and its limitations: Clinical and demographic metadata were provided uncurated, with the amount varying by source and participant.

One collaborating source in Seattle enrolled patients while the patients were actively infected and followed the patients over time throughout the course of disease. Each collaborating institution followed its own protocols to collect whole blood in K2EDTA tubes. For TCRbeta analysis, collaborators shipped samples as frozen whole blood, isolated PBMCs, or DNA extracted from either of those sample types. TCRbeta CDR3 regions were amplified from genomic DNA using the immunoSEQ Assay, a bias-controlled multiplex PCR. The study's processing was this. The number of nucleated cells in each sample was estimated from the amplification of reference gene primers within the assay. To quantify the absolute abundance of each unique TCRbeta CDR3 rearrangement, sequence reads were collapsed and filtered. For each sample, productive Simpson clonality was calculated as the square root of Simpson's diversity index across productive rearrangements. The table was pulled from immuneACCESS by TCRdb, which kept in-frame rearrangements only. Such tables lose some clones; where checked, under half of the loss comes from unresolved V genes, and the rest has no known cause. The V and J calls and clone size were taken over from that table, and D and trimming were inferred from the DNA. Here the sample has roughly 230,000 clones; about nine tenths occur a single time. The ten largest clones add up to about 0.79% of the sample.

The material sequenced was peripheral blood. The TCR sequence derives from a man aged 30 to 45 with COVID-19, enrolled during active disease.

CDR3 reads: CASRIAGSPLHF. The bases read TGTGCCAGCAGGATAGCTGGTTCACCCCTCCACTTT. This chain joins TRBV27 to TRBJ1-6; the D segment cannot be called with confidence. Measured from the cysteine to the phenylalanine, the CDR3 is 12 residues long. The sequence is cut down to CDR3 DNA, 36 bases in frame from base 1. V lost 6 bases and J lost 9 bases; the stretch between them is 9 bases long. From the germline V gene (reference sequence), CDR1 is MNHEY and CDR2 is SMNVEV.